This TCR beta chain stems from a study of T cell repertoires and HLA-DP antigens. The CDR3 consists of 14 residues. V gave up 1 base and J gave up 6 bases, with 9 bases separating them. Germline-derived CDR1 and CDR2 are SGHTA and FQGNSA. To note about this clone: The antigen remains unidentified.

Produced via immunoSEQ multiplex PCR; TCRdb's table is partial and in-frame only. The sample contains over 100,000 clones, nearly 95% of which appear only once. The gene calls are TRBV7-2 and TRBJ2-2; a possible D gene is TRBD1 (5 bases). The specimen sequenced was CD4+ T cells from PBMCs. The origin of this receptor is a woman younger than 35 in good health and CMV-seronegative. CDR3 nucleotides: TGTGCCAGCAGCTTAGTTAGGGGTTCCGGGGAGCTGTTTTTT. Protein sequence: CASSLVRGSGELFF.